These 20 T cell receptor beta chains were all obtained from the same sample, sequenced in a study of cytomegalovirus exposure and HLA in healthy donors (dated by TCRdb to 2016 to 2017). Library prep was done by the immunoSEQ multiplex PCR assay. Drawn from immuneACCESS, this table holds only the in-frame rearrangements with V and J called that TCRdb kept. Clones are partly lost; checked studies trace under half to an unresolved V gene and leave the rest unexplained. This sample holds some 120,000 clones; roughly 89% were observed only once. The ten largest clones represent under 2% of the sample. The sequencing input was PBMCs. All receptors derive from a woman in her late teens or twenties in good health and CMV-seronegative.

The CDR3 sequence is CASSFRAQGGVHNEQFF. The CDR3 DNA reads as TGTGCCAGCAGTTTTCGTGCCCAAGGGGGAGTACACAATGAGCAGTTCTTC. This rearrangement joins TRBV27 to TRBJ2-1, with D possibly TRBD1 on 6 matching bases. The germline V gene encodes CDR1 MNHEY and CDR2 SMNVEV (reference sequence). Trimming shortened V by 3 bases and J by 5 bases, and 20 bases separated the two germline ends. CDR3 length: 17 amino acids.

The rearrangement joins TRBV7-3 to TRBJ2-5, with 7 bases matching TRBD2. The ends lost 5 bases at V and 3 bases at J; junction bases unmatched: 9. CDR1 and CDR2 from the germline V gene are SGHTA and FQGTGA. This CDR3 is built from 15 residues. For the CDR3, the DNA is TGTGCCAGCAGCCCCGACTGGGGGGGGAAAGAGACCCAGTACTTC. Its translation: CASSPDWGGKETQYF.

The chain couples TRBV29-1 to TRBJ1-2; the match to TRBD1 covers 9 bases. Germline V gives CDR1 SQVTM, CDR2 ANQGSEA. This CDR3 is built from 19 residues. Unmatched junction bases numbered 19, after V lost 0 bases and J lost 5 bases. The CDR3 bases are TGCAGCGTTGAAGATAAAGTCACAGGGGGCGACCCTTGGGAGTATGGCTACACCTTC. Amino acid sequence: CSVEDKVTGGDPWEYGYTF.

The CDR3 DNA is TGTGCCAGCAGGGGTCGGACAGGGTTGATGACCCAGTACTTC. Amino acids: CASRGRTGLMTQYF. The gene calls are TRBV6-1 and TRBJ2-5, with TRBD1 matching 8 bases. The V gene's germline CDR1 is MNHNS and CDR2 SASEGT. This CDR3 spans 14 amino acids. The junction had 10 bases not matched to a gene; V was cut back by 6 bases and J by 7 bases.

The CDR3, as DNA: TGTGCCACCAGAGCCGGGACAGGGGGCTTCAGCAATCAGCCCCAGCATTTT. Protein product: CATRAGTGGFSNQPQHF. The chain joins TRBV19 to TRBJ1-5; TRBD1 matches 12 bases. The CDR3 totals 17 residues. In germline, CDR1 is LNHDA, CDR2 SQIVND (reference sequence). V lost 10 bases and J lost 1; bases outside the gene matches: 11.

The V and J genes are TRBV5-5 and TRBJ2-6; 7 bases map to TRBD1. CDR3 length equals 17 residues. The junction had 7 bases not matched to a gene; V was cut back by 4 bases and J by 0 bases. Germline assignment: CDR1 SGHKS and CDR2 YYEKEE (reference sequence). CDR3 nucleotides: TGTGCCAGCAGCGCCACCGGGACAGCCTCTGGGGCCAACGTCCTGACTTTC. The encoded protein is CASSATGTASGANVLTF.

This clone appeared a few times. The chain carries TRBV28 and TRBJ1-2; 8 nucleotides agree with TRBD1. The CDR3 extends over 13 amino acids. V was clipped by 7 bases and J by 6 bases; unmatched bases: 7. CDR1 is MDHEN, CDR2 SYDVKM, per germline. Here the CDR3 DNA reads TGTGCCAGCAAACGCGGACAGGGCCATGGCTACACCTTC. This sequence encodes CASKRGQGHGYTF.

This chain links TRBV4-1 with TRBJ2-4; 16 nucleotides match TRBD2. The CDR3 has 20 amino acids. The germline V gene encodes CDR1 MGHRA and CDR2 YSYEKL. The ends lost 0 bases at V and 3 bases at J; junction bases unmatched: 8. As DNA, the CDR3 is TGCGCCAGCAGCCAAGAGGGACTAGCGGGGGGGCGGGTTGGCAAAAACATTCAGTACTTC. Amino acid sequence: CASSQEGLAGGRVGKNIQYF.

The gene calls are TRBV28 and TRBJ1-3; weak D call: TRBD1 (6 bases). The CDR3 covers 16 residues. Germline values: CDR1 MDHEN, CDR2 SYDVKM. Trimming shortened V by 7 bases and J by 0 bases, and 16 bases separated the two germline ends. The CDR3 sequence is CASKNRGGYSGNTIYF. The CDR3 nucleotides are TGTGCCAGCAAAAACAGAGGGGGTTACTCTGGAAACACCATATATTTT.

The V and J genes are TRBV7-2 and TRBJ1-2, with unresolved D. Trimming removed 5 bases from V and 7 bases from J, with 17 bases in between. This CDR3 comprises 14 residues. CDR1 SGHTA and CDR2 FQGNSA come from the germline V gene. The CDR3 sequence is CASSLSGFLAGYTF. The CDR3 DNA is TGTGCCAGCAGCCTCTCGGGGTTTCTGGCTGGCTACACCTTC.

V and J are TRBV5-8 and TRBJ1-3; perhaps TRBD1 as D (5 bases). With 4 bases removed from V and 3 bases from J, the gap between germline ends came to 11 bases. The germline gives CDR1 SGHTS, CDR2 YDEGEE. The CDR3 runs to 14 residues. The CDR3 here is CASSRPGIGNTIYF. The CDR3 DNA sequence: TGTGCCAGCAGCCGTCCAGGGATTGGAAACACCATATATTTT. Full variable domain (missing parts from reference TRBV5-8 and TRBJ1-3): EAGVTQSPTHLIKTRGQQATLRCSPISGHTSVYWYQQALGLGLQFLLWYDEGEERNRGNFPPRFSGRQFPNYSSELNVNALELEDSALYLCASSRPGIGNTIYFGEGSWLTVV.

The rearrangement joins TRBV9 to TRBJ1-2, with 7 bases aligning to TRBD1. The CDR3 has 15 residues. The junction had 6 bases not matched to a gene; V was cut back by 2 bases and J by 2 bases. The germline CDR1 and CDR2 sequences are SGDLS and YYNGEE. The CDR3 region is CASSVGRQGNYGYTF. For the CDR3, the DNA is TGTGCCAGCAGCGTGGGAAGACAGGGAAACTATGGCTACACCTTC.

The J gene is TRBJ2-7, the V gene TRBV7-2, with 8 bases identical to TRBD1. Looked up from germline, CDR1 is SGHTA and CDR2 is FQGNSA. The CDR3 is 15 residues long. The V and J ends lost 2 bases and 1 base, in that order; junction bases with no gene match: 4. The CDR3 region is CASSLRGQESYEQYF. The CDR3 DNA sequence: TGTGCCAGCAGCTTACGGGGACAGGAGTCCTACGAGCAGTACTTC.

The chain employs TRBV2 and TRBJ1-4; D gene unclear. Per the germline V gene, CDR1 is SNHLY and CDR2 is FYNNEI. V was trimmed by 6 bases and J by 0 bases, leaving 11 bases between them. CDR3 size: 15 residues. As DNA, the CDR3 is TGTGCCAGCAGCATCAACAGTGCAACTAATGAAAAACTGTTTTTT. This gives the protein CASSINSATNEKLFF.

This chain uses TRBV4-1 with TRBJ2-1; 7 bases map to TRBD2. From germline, CDR1 is MGHRA and CDR2 YSYEKL. V lost 0 bases, J lost 10 bases, and 3 bases stayed unmatched. CDR3 length equals 13 residues. CDR3 region: CASSQDRGVEQFF. Written as DNA, the CDR3 is TGCGCCAGCAGCCAAGATCGGGGGGTGGAGCAGTTCTTC.

The gene calls are TRBV5-1 and TRBJ2-1; TRBD2 matches 12 bases. CDR1 is SGHRS and CDR2 is YFSETQ in the germline V gene. The CDR3 loop spans 16 amino acids. Trimming removed 4 bases from V and 2 bases from J; junction bases left unmatched: 4. CDR3 in amino acids: CASSPTSGSAYNEQFF. CDR3 sequence (DNA): TGCGCCAGCAGCCCGACTAGCGGGAGTGCCTACAATGAGCAGTTCTTC.

The chain joins TRBV5-1 to TRBJ2-7, with 10 bases that match TRBD1. Trimming cost V 4 bases and J 2 bases; bases outside gene matches: 12. CDR1 is SGHRS and CDR2 is YFSETQ in the germline V gene. The CDR3 contains 17 residues. Written as DNA, the CDR3 is TGCGCCAGCAGCCCGGGACAGGGGCCCCTGATGGCCTACGAGCAGTACTTC. It codes for CASSPGQGPLMAYEQYF.

This clone appeared a single time. J is TRBJ1-4 and V is TRBV9; TRBD1 is a possible D gene (6 bases). This CDR3 spans 13 amino acids. Germline lookup yields CDR1 SGDLS and CDR2 YYNGEE. Trimming took 4 bases from V and 9 from J, leaving 13 bases between them. The CDR3 coding sequence is TGTGCCAGCAGCTCGACGACAGGTCAAAAACTGTTTTTT. Protein sequence: CASSSTTGQKLFF.

V gene TRBV30 combines with J gene TRBJ1-2; 7 positions match TRBD1. The V gene end was trimmed by 3 bases and the J gene end by 5 bases; junction bases not matched to a gene: 6. This CDR3 spans 13 amino acids. The germline CDR1 and CDR2 sequences are GTSNPN and SVGIG (reference sequence). CDR3 sequence reads: CAWSGQATYGYTF. For the CDR3, the DNA is TGTGCCTGGAGCGGACAGGCTACTTATGGCTACACCTTC.

In its sample, this clone was seen many times. The gene calls are TRBV28 and TRBJ2-7, with 8 bases aligning to TRBD2. The CDR3 consists of 13 residues. In germline, CDR1 is MDHEN, CDR2 SYDVKM. The V and J ends lost 6 bases and 5 bases, in that order; junction bases with no gene match: 6. CDR3 sequence (DNA): TGTGCCAGCAGCCCCAGCGGGAGCCACGAGCAGTACTTC. Translation gives CASSPSGSHEQYF.